This T cell receptor (beta chain) was profiled in a study of T cell responses to AZD1222 COVID-19 vaccine. General observations from the study: No day 14 peak samples; only post-peak repertoires were characterized. Donors were largely white British and mainly female; clonal diversity was possibly underestimated. Baseline serology detected seropositivity in only six AZD1222 recipients. Mapped onto spike, vaccine-associated CD4 TCRs spanned it and were dominant at 160-218 and 743-854.

Germline CDR1 is LGHDT and CDR2 is YNNKEL (reference sequence). The CDR3 extends over 14 amino acids. V was cut by 3 bases and J by 2 bases, with 11 bases left in between. The repertoire was sequenced with immunoSEQ multiplex PCR; TCRdb's copy has only in-frame clones and lacks some. Of 150,000 to 200,000 clones in the sample, more than 75% were seen once. About this clone itself: Its antigen is as yet unknown.

The origin of this receptor is an adult who received the AZD1222 COVID-19 vaccine. Sequences were derived from peripheral blood, sampled 28 days after the second AZD1222 dose. The chain combines TRBV3-1 (or the pseudogene TRBV3-2) with TRBJ2-7, with D maybe TRBD1 (6 bases). DNA for the CDR3: TGTGCCAGCAGCCACACGACAGGCACCTACGAGCAGTACTTC. Translating it yields CASSHTTGTYEQYF.